The clone carrying this T cell receptor (beta chain) was counted a single time. Next came a second PCR, run for about 7 to 11 cycles, which used a sample-barcoded 5' primer along with a J-beta primer mix. TCRdb used MiXCR to reprocess the 5' RACE reads, holding one entry per CDR3 protein. The repertoire holds almost 800,000 distinct CDR3 sequences, with roughly 64% as singletons. Every donor contributed roughly 11 milliliters of peripheral blood by blood draw. Researchers report isolating at least 6.5 million PBMCs per sample. The data derive from a study of blood T cells in healthy people across ages. V was shortened by 0 bases and J by 0 bases, with 13 bases between the two germline ends. This CDR3 comprises 17 residues. Germline CDR1 reads SGHRS; CDR2 reads YFSETQ.

Sequenced: blood. J is TRBJ1-3 and V is TRBV5-1; TRBD1 is a possible D gene (6 bases). This receptor was taken from a man aged 25-40 years in good health. CDR3 loop: CASSLDTGSLSGNTIYF. Here the CDR3 DNA reads TGCGCCAGCAGCTTGGACACAGGGAGTCTCTCTGGAAACACCATATATTTT.